The rows below give T cell receptor beta chains drawn from one sample of a study of shared clonotypes between healthy human individuals. Sequenced by immunoSEQ multiplex PCR; TCRdb stores in-frame clones only, minus some. This sample has roughly 410,000 clones, with roughly 96% found just once. Sequencing was carried out using memory CD8+ T cells sorted from blood. The origin of the receptors is a man aged 25-45 years in good health. Both conserved end residues are part of each CDR3. D genes are given only for firm matches. Clone size is stated in some rows and not others, as once, few, many or a class when expanded.

clone size	V gene	J gene	D gene	CDR3 protein	CDR3 DNA
-	TRBV10-3	TRBJ2-1	-	CAISEATSFNNEQFF	TGTGCCATCAGTGAGGCCACTAGCTTCAACAATGAGCAGTTCTTC
once	TRBV7-9	TRBJ2-5	-	CASSLERVRRSETQYF	TGTGCCAGCAGCTTAGAAAGGGTCAGGAGGTCGGAGACCCAGTACTTC
-	TRBV6-1	TRBJ2-1	-	CASSPLTSFLFF	TGTGCCAGCAGTCCCCTTACTAGCTTCCTGTTCTTC
-	TRBV30	TRBJ1-2	TRBD1	CAWSRQGAEGYTF	TGTGCCTGGAGTCGACAGGGGGCAGAGGGCTACACCTTC
-	TRBV28	TRBJ2-3	TRBD1	CASSLAGQGTDTQYF	TGTGCCAGCAGTTTGGCGGGACAGGGCACAGATACGCAGTATTTT
-	TRBV13	TRBJ2-5	-	CASSNQETQYF	TGTGCCAGCAGTAACCAAGAGACCCAGTACTTC
-	TRBV19	TRBJ2-2	TRBD2	CASKLAIPYTGELFF	TGTGCCAGCAAACTAGCGATCCCTTACACCGGGGAGCTGTTTTTT
-	TRBV30	TRBJ1-5	TRBD1	CAWSIRGQGSNQPQHF	TGTGCCTGGAGCATAAGAGGACAGGGAAGCAATCAGCCCCAGCATTTT
-	TRBV28	TRBJ2-7	TRBD2	CASNRLAAYEQYF	TGTGCCAGCAACCGACTAGCGGCCTACGAGCAGTACTTC
-	TRBV9	TRBJ2-1	-	CASSVGRGVYNEQFF	TGTGCCAGCAGCGTAGGCAGGGGCGTTTACAATGAGCAGTTCTTC